Presented here are 2 T cell receptor beta chains from one specimen sequenced in a study of PD-1 blockade in classical Hodgkin lymphoma. Generated by immunoSEQ multiplex PCR, the TCRdb table keeps only in-frame clones and is missing some. The table has roughly 3,800 clones, over 80% seen once. After autologous stem cell transplantation all patients relapsed, and prior brentuximab vedotin exposure differed between cohorts. Magnetic negative selection purified CD4+ T cells from thawed PBMCs. Here the sequenced sample was CD4+ T cells from blood, taken at baseline. These TCRs come from a human donor with classical Hodgkin lymphoma.

The J gene is TRBJ1-4, the V gene TRBV29-1; TRBD1 matches 7 bases. Trimming took 7 bases from V and 13 from J; bases not matched to a gene: 9. The germline V gene encodes CDR1 SQVTM and CDR2 ANQGSEA. The CDR3 has 11 amino acids. As DNA, the CDR3 is TGCAGCGCGGGACAGCCGAGCTTACTGTTTTTT. Translated: CSAGQPSLLFF.

In this sample, this clone turned up a few times. The chain couples TRBV6-5 to TRBJ1-1, with D uncertain. Trimming removed 6 bases from V and 4 bases from J, with 15 bases in between. The germline V gene encodes CDR1 MNHEY and CDR2 SVGAGI. CDR3 length equals 14 residues. The CDR3 is CASSTGAGGTEAFF. CDR3 DNA: TGTGCCAGCAGCACGGGTGCTGGCGGCACTGAAGCTTTCTTT.